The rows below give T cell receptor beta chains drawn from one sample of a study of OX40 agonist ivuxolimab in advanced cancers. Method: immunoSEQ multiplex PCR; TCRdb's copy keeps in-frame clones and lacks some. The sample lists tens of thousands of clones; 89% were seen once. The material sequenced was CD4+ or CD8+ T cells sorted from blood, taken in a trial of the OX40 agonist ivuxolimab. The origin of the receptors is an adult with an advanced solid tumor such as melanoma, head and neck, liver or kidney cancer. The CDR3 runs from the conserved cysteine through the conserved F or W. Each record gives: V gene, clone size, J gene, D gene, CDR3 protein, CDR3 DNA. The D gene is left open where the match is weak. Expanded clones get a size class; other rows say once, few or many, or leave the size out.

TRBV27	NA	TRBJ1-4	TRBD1	CASRDRANEKLFF	TGTGCCAGCCGGGACAGAGCTAATGAAAAACTGTTTTTT
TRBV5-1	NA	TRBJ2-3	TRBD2	CASSLFSGGDTDTQYF	TGCGCCAGCAGCTTGTTTAGCGGGGGAGACACAGATACGCAGTATTTT
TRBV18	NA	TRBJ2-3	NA	CASSPSGASTDTQYF	TGTGCCAGCTCACCATCCGGGGCCAGCACAGATACGCAGTATTTT
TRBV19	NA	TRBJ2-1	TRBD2	CATETSGRYIEQFF	TGTGCCACCGAGACTAGCGGGAGGTATATTGAGCAGTTCTTC
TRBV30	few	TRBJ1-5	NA	CAWSRDSNQPQHF	TGTGCCTGGAGTAGGGATAGCAATCAGCCCCAGCATTTT
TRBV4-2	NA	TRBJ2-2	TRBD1	CASSQGRGPGELFF	TGTGCCAGCAGCCAAGGCAGGGGGCCCGGGGAGCTGTTTTTT
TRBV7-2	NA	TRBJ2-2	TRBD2	CASSLASGGRNTGELFF	TGTGCCAGCAGCTTAGCTTCGGGAGGTCGTAACACCGGGGAGCTGTTTTTT
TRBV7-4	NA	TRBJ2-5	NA	CASIVRDRQYQETQYF	TGTGCCAGCATCGTCAGGGACCGACAGTACCAAGAGACCCAGTACTTC
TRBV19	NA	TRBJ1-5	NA	CASSIGGHPYSNQPQHF	TGTGCCAGTAGTATAGGGGGCCACCCGTATAGCAATCAGCCCCAGCATTTT
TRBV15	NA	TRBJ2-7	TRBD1	CATSRGTGIGDEQYF	TGTGCCACCAGCAGGGGGACAGGGATTGGCGACGAGCAGTACTTC
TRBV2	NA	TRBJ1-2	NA	CASRGLGVAGGYTF	TGTGCCAGCAGGGGGCTGGGGGTAGCGGGTGGCTACACCTTC
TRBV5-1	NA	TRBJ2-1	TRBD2	CASSRGSGRANEQFF	TGCGCCAGCAGCCGCGGCAGCGGGAGGGCCAATGAGCAGTTCTTC
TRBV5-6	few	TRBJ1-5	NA	CASSSAGNEYQPQHF	TGTGCCAGCAGCTCAGCCGGCAACGAATATCAGCCCCAGCATTTT
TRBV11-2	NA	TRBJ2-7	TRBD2	CASSSGLAGSNWDEQYF	TGTGCCAGCAGCTCTGGACTAGCGGGAAGCAACTGGGACGAGCAGTACTTC
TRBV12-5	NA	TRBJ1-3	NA	CASGPPPELGNTIYF	TGTGCTAGTGGTCCCCCCCCGGAGCTTGGAAACACCATATATTTT
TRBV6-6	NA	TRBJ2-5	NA	CASSYWREGETQYF	TGTGCCAGCAGTTATTGGCGGGAAGGGGAGACCCAGTACTTC
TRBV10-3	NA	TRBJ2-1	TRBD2	CAISPSTSGSYNEQFF	TGTGCCATCAGCCCCTCCACTAGCGGGAGTTACAATGAGCAGTTCTTC
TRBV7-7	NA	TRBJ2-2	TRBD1	CASSPGQGVAGELFF	TGTGCCAGCAGCCCTGGACAGGGTGTCGCCGGGGAGCTGTTTTTT
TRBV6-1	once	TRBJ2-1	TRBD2	CASRILAGDYNEQFF	TGTGCCAGCAGGATCCTAGCGGGAGACTACAATGAGCAGTTCTTC
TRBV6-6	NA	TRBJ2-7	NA	CASSATGTPLREQYF	TGTGCCAGCAGTGCTACCGGGACTCCTTTACGCGAGCAGTACTTC
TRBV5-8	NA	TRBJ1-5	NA	CASSLEQVALSNQPQHF	TGTGCCAGCAGCTTGGAACAGGTTGCGCTTAGCAATCAGCCCCAGCATTTT
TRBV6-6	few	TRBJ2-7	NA	CASSRELEQYF	TGTGCCAGCAGTCGCGAGTTGGAGCAGTACTTC
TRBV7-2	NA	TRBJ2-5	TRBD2	CASSFGPSGGQETQYF	TGTGCCAGCAGCTTCGGGCCTAGCGGAGGTCAAGAGACCCAGTACTTC
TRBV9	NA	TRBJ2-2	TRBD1	CASSGDRENTGELFF	TGTGCCAGCAGCGGGGACAGAGAGAACACCGGGGAGCTGTTTTTT
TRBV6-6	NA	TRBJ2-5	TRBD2	CASSSQAGASETQYF	TGTGCCAGCAGTTCGCAAGCGGGAGCATCAGAGACCCAGTACTTC
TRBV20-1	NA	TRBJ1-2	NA	CSARGGAGYTF	TGCAGTGCTAGAGGAGGGGCTGGCTACACCTTC
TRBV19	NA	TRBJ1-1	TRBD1	CASTYRAGGQGPEAFF	TGTGCCAGTACCTATCGCGCAGGGGGCCAAGGCCCCGAAGCTTTCTTT
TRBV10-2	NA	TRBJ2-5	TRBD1	CASSESADREETQYF	TGCGCCAGCAGTGAGTCTGCCGACAGGGAAGAGACCCAGTACTTC
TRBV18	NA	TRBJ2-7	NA	CASSPRGPSAYEQYF	TGTGCCAGCTCACCAAGAGGCCCTTCGGCCTACGAGCAGTACTTC
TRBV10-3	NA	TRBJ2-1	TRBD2	CAISPGTSEYNEQFF	TGTGCCATCAGTCCGGGGACTAGCGAATACAATGAGCAGTTCTTC
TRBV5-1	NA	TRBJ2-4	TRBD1	CASSSTTGTEAKNIQYF	TGCGCCAGCAGCTCTACAACCGGGACAGAGGCAAAAAACATTCAGTACTTC
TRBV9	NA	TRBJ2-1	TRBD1	CASSVVVSGGNEQFF	TGTGCCAGCAGCGTAGTTGTTTCAGGGGGCAATGAGCAGTTCTTC
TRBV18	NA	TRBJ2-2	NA	CASSIYQGELFF	TGTGCCAGCTCAATTTACCAGGGGGAGCTGTTTTTT
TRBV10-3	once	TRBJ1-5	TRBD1	CAISPRQGDQPQHF	TGTGCCATCAGTCCCCGACAGGGGGATCAGCCCCAGCATTTT
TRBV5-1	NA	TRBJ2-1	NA	CASSLVLTGKNNEQFF	TGCGCCAGCAGCTTGGTCCTGACCGGGAAAAACAATGAGCAGTTCTTC
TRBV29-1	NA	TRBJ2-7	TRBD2	CSVSTAGGHEQYF	TGCAGCGTTTCTACCGCGGGGGGCCACGAGCAGTACTTC
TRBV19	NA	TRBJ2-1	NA	CASSTRNLGNEQFF	TGTGCCAGTAGTACTCGTAATTTGGGGAATGAGCAGTTCTTC
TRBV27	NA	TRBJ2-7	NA	CASSLSSGGSYEQYF	TGTGCCAGCAGTTTATCGTCGGGCGGTTCCTACGAGCAGTACTTC
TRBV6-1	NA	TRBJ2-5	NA	CASSESTQQETQYF	TGTGCCAGCAGTGAATCCACACAGCAAGAGACCCAGTACTTC
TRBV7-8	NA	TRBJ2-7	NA	CASSSISGNGGEQYF	TGTGCCAGCAGCTCCATTTCGGGAAACGGCGGGGAGCAGTACTTC
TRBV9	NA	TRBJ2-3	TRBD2	CASSVVHGRVTDTQYF	TGTGCCAGCAGCGTAGTCCACGGGAGGGTAACAGATACGCAGTATTTT